The present T cell receptor (beta chain) was sequenced within a study of T cells in localized non-small cell lung cancer (TCRdb year 2020). With regard to the full study: Comparing tumors with uninvolved tumor-adjacent lungs, the study looked at the T cell repertoires of fewer than 250 patients with early-stage NSCLC. The cohort consisted of approximately 240 treatment-naive NSCLC patients whose localized lung tumors had been resected. A mean age of approximately 70 years was recorded for the NSCLC patients, of whom roughly 130 were male and about a hundred were female.

At diagnosis, tumor, uninvolved tumor-adjacent lung and peripheral blood were collected and then preserved as a mix of FFPE and fresh-frozen material. Blood samples were analyzed as peripheral blood mononuclear cells for TCR repertoire profiling. Findings and caveats that apply to the study as a whole: Longer overall survival was associated with higher blood T cell density, whereas shorter survival was associated with higher adjacent-lung clonality. A median of roughly 60 of the top 100 tumor clones were detected in paired uninvolved adjacent lung, and around 30 of these tumor clones were also found among the top 100 clones of the paired uninvolved adjacent lung. Since the design was exploratory, TCR variables were selected using unadjusted p-values with no false-discovery rate correction. Uninvolved tumor-adjacent lung showed the highest T cell clonality, higher than tumor, which suggests more focused antigenic responses in the uninvolved tumor-adjacent lung. Because multi-region sequencing of the tumors was not done, intratumor heterogeneity could not be ruled out.

V is pruned by 5 bases and J by 0 bases, leaving 11 bases of the junction without a gene match. From a lookup of the germline V gene, CDR1 and CDR2 are SGHVS and FNYEAQ. The CDR3 goes from the cysteine to the phenylalanine over 20 residues. CDR3 DNA only is kept here, 60 bases in frame from base 1. The immunoSEQ Assay was used to sequence TCR beta CDR3 regions from DNA. Turning to the authors' computational methods: T cell density was computed as TCR beta template counts normalized to usable DNA estimated by amplifying housekeeping genes. The preseqR package was used to estimate richness by extrapolating to 400,000 templates for PBMC samples and to 120,000 templates for tissue samples. Clonality was defined by subtracting Pielou's evenness from one. Tissue-enriched TCRs were identified through differential abundance testing performed on productive amino-acid clonotypes, with a minimum total count of 5 and an alpha of 0.1. The Jaccard Index and the Morisita Overlap Index were used to measure repertoire overlap between compartments. GLIPH grouped TCR beta CDR3s together with public tetramer-defined viral CDR3s, and a viral motif had to include at least three viral sequences and also show V-gene enrichment. Drawn from immuneACCESS, this table holds only the in-frame rearrangements with V and J called that TCRdb kept. Clones are partly lost; checked studies trace under half to an unresolved V gene and leave the rest unexplained. The V and J calls and clone size were taken over from that table, and D and trimming were inferred from the DNA. The sample records 130,000 or so clones, 89% of which are singletons. The biggest ten clones account for around 1.7% of the sample.

Comments on this clone: The clone's antigen remains unknown. No qualities accompany the bases; no much larger clone lies one base away.

This receptor was taken from a female donor of 60 years or more with stage I lung adenocarcinoma. The V and J segments used are TRBV7-6 and TRBJ2-2; the central 14 bases match TRBD2. The sample in question was peripheral blood, obtained before any cancer treatment. The CDR3 here reads CASSPDPGTSGSANTGELFF. The DNA sequence reads TGTGCCAGCAGCCCGGATCCCGGGACTAGCGGGAGCGCGAACACCGGGGAGCTGTTTTTT.